The 25 T cell receptor beta chains below all came from one sample that was sequenced in a study of T cell responses to AZD1222 COVID-19 vaccine. Sequencing used immunoSEQ multiplex PCR; TCRdb keeps in-frame clones, though not all of them. The data contain over 100,000 clones, 85% to 95% of them singletons. Sequenced here: peripheral blood, sampled on day 0 of AZD1222 vaccination. These receptors originate from an adult in good health.

The rearrangement uses TRBV29-1 and TRBJ2-7, with 7 bases aligning to TRBD1. Germline values: CDR1 SQVTM, CDR2 ANQGSEA. There are 13 residues in the CDR3. Trimming cost V 6 bases and J 3 bases; bases outside gene matches: 8. The CDR3 reads CSVPTGKNYEQYF. The CDR3 DNA sequence: TGCAGCGTCCCGACAGGGAAAAACTACGAGCAGTACTTC.

In its sample, this clone was seen once. This chain links TRBV5-8 with TRBJ1-2; D is unclear. This CDR3 is 10 amino acids long. CDR1 SGHTS and CDR2 YDEGEE come from the germline V gene. The ends were cut back, 8 bases at V and 7 bases at J, with 9 bases in the middle. The CDR3 bases are TGTGCCAGTAACCTTGTTGGCTACACCTTC. It codes for CASNLVGYTF.

Comment on this clone: A read error is possible here, since a much larger clone lies one base away. The chain couples TRBV27 to TRBJ2-7; D gene ambiguous. This CDR3 spans 13 amino acids. V lost 3 bases, J lost 0 bases, and 6 bases lay in between. Germline CDR1 is MNHEY and CDR2 is SMNVEV (reference sequence). CDR3 region: CASSFGVSYEQYF. The CDR3 region has the DNA TGTGCCAGCAGTTTCGGCGTCTCCTACGAGCAGTACTTC.

The chain carries TRBV10-1 and TRBJ2-7; D remains unclear. The CDR3 contains 12 residues. V was shortened by 8 bases and J by 6 bases, with 14 bases between the two germline ends. The germline V gene has CDR1 WNHNN and CDR2 SYGVQD (reference sequence). The CDR3: CASGPQDGEQYF. CDR3 DNA sequence: TGCGCCAGCGGCCCTCAGGACGGCGAGCAGTACTTC.

The V and J genes are TRBV24-1 and TRBJ2-3; 11 nucleotides align to TRBD2. V was clipped by 12 bases and J by 3 bases; unmatched bases: 13. This CDR3 region has 16 residues. CDR1 and CDR2 from the germline V gene are KGHDR and SFDVKD. In DNA, the CDR3 is TGTGCCCCCGCGGGAACTAGCGGGAGATCGACAGATACGCAGTATTTT. It translates to CAPAGTSGRSTDTQYF.

V usage is TRBV27 and J usage is TRBJ2-2; no firm D call. Trimming left V 8 bases short and J 2 bases short, with 9 bases between. The germline CDR1 and CDR2 sequences are MNHEY and SMNVEV (reference sequence). The CDR3 runs 13 residues. CDR3 sequence reads: CASRDTNTGELFF. CDR3 nucleotide sequence: TGTGCCAGCCGAGACACAAACACCGGGGAGCTGTTTTTT.

The genes are TRBV3-1 (or the pseudogene TRBV3-2) and TRBJ1-4; the D is unclear. Germline V CDR1 and CDR2: LGHDT, YNNKEL (reference sequence). This CDR3 region has 12 residues. V lost 5 bases, J lost 6 bases, and 7 bases lay in between. Here the CDR3 DNA reads TGTGCCAGCAGCGGAGGCTATGAAAAACTGTTTTTT. Its translation is CASSGGYEKLFF.

The chain carries TRBV28 and TRBJ2-3; TRBD2 might be the D (6 bases). From germline, CDR1 is MDHEN and CDR2 SYDVKM. The CDR3 sequence is 17 residues long. The germline V and J ends were trimmed by 3 bases and 0 bases, with 16 bases remaining between them. The CDR3 DNA follows: TGTGCCAGCAGTTTTACCTGGGACTCTCCTAGCACAGATACGCAGTATTTT. Its translation is CASSFTWDSPSTDTQYF.

The genes are TRBV19 and TRBJ1-5; D gene ambiguous. The V gene lost 7 bases and the J gene lost 4 bases, with 14 bases spanning the gap. Germline V lookup: CDR1 LNHDA, CDR2 SQIVND (reference sequence). The CDR3 consists of 14 residues. CDR3 amino acids: CASTPEQLNQPQHF. For the CDR3, the DNA is TGTGCCAGTACGCCGGAGCAGCTAAATCAGCCCCAGCATTTT.

V and J are TRBV7-9 and TRBJ1-1; TRBD1 agrees at 7 bases. V shed 5 bases, J shed 11 bases, and the junction held 11 bases outside the gene matches. This CDR3 region has 13 residues. Germline V gene sequence: CDR1 SEHNR, CDR2 FQNEAQ (reference sequence). The CDR3 spells CASSGDADREAFF. The CDR3 DNA reads as TGTGCCAGCAGCGGGGACGCTGACAGGGAGGCTTTCTTT. Looking up the rest from reference TRBV7-9 and TRBJ1-1 gives the full variable domain: DTGVSQNPRHKITKRGQNVTFRCDPISEHNRLYWYRQTLGQGPEFLTYFQNEAQLEKSRLLSDRFSAERPKGSFSTLEIQRTEQGDSAMYLCASSGDADREAFFGQGTRLTVV.

The chain recombines TRBV19 with TRBJ2-5; tentative D call: TRBD1 (6 bases). CDR3 length equals 14 residues. Looked up from germline, CDR1 is LNHDA and CDR2 is SQIVND (reference sequence). Deletions cut 6 bases from V and 5 bases from J, with 16 bases between. This CDR3 reads CASSPGHHWETQYF. As DNA, the CDR3 is TGTGCCAGTAGCCCGGGACACCACTGGGAGACCCAGTACTTC.

The chain carries TRBV30 and TRBJ1-4; no firm D call. The CDR3 totals 16 residues. The germline V and J ends were trimmed by 0 bases and 1 base, with 12 bases remaining between them. Germline CDR1 is GTSNPN and CDR2 is SVGIG (reference sequence). As DNA, the CDR3 is TGTGCCTGGAGTGTACGCCAGGTTCGAACTAATGAAAAACTGTTTTTT. Translation: CAWSVRQVRTNEKLFF.

This clone was seen once. The chain combines TRBV6-5 with TRBJ2-2; 8 bases match TRBD1. V trimming: 9 bases; J trimming: 1 base; junction bases outside the gene matches: 1. CDR1 and CDR2 (germline): MNHEY, SVGAGI. This CDR3 has 13 amino acids. The DNA for the CDR3 is TGTGCCAGGGGGACAGGGAACACCGGGGAGCTGTTTTTT. Its protein is CARGTGNTGELFF.

The chain carries TRBV21-1 and TRBJ1-5. TRBV21-1 is a listed pseudogene. This CDR3 has 15 amino acids. The CDR3 DNA reads TGTGCCAGCAGTGGGACGGGGGCTTGCAATCAGCCCCAGCATTTT. Amino acids: CASSGTGACNQPQHF.

The V gene is TRBV6-4, the J gene TRBJ2-2; 10 nucleotides match TRBD2. The germline V gene encodes CDR1 MRHNA and CDR2 SNTAGT. The CDR3 length is 15 residues. Trimming removed 4 bases from V and 5 bases from J; junction bases left unmatched: 4. The CDR3 loop is CASSALAGETGELFF. Here the CDR3 DNA reads TGTGCCAGCAGTGCGCTAGCGGGAGAGACCGGGGAGCTGTTTTTT.

The V call is TRBV30, the J call TRBJ2-7, with 7 bases fitting TRBD2. V lost 0 bases and J lost 5; bases outside the gene matches: 10. CDR3 length equals 15 residues. The V gene's germline CDR1 is GTSNPN and CDR2 SVGIG (reference sequence). The CDR3, as DNA: TGTGCCTGGAGTGTAAACGGGGGGTGGACTGACGAGCAGTACTTC. It codes for CAWSVNGGWTDEQYF.

This clone appeared a single time. The J gene is TRBJ2-7, the V gene TRBV27, with 7 bases identical to TRBD2. CDR3 length equals 16 residues. V lost 0 bases to trimming and J lost 7 bases; unmatched junction nucleotides: 12. CDR1 and CDR2 (germline): MNHEY, SMNVEV (reference sequence). The CDR3 DNA sequence: TGTGCCAGCAGTTTATCTAGCGGGCCTAGAGTGGGAGAGCAGTACTTC. Its translation: CASSLSSGPRVGEQYF.

This sequence joins TRBV7-9 and TRBJ2-7; 7 nucleotides align to TRBD2. The CDR3 loop spans 14 amino acids. V lost 5 bases to trimming and J lost 3 bases; unmatched junction nucleotides: 7. CDR1 and CDR2 (germline): SEHNR, FQNEAQ (reference sequence). CDR3 loop: CASSPRDYSYEQYF. The DNA of the CDR3 is TGTGCCAGCAGCCCCCGGGACTACAGCTACGAGCAGTACTTC.

This sequence joins TRBV5-1 and TRBJ2-7; 7 nucleotides line up with TRBD2. Germline values: CDR1 SGHRS, CDR2 YFSETQ. Unmatched junction bases numbered 9, after V lost 1 base and J lost 5 bases. CDR3 size: 15 residues. The CDR3 here is CASSLIREDWDEQYF. Written as DNA, the CDR3 is TGCGCCAGCAGCTTGATACGGGAGGATTGGGACGAGCAGTACTTC.

The rearrangement joins TRBV9 to TRBJ2-2, with D perhaps matching TRBD1 (5 bases). Trimming took off 3 bases at V and 1 base at J, with 13 bases between the two ends. This CDR3 is 16 amino acids long. Germline V gives CDR1 SGDLS, CDR2 YYNGEE. DNA for the CDR3: TGTGCCAGCAGCGCTAGAGGACAAGTGAACACCGGGGAGCTGTTTTTT. It specifies CASSARGQVNTGELFF. The full variable domain, completed using reference TRBV9 and TRBJ2-2, is DSGVTQTPKHLITATGQRVTLRCSPRSGDLSVYWYQQSLDQGLQFLIQYYNGEERAKGNILERFSAQQFPDLHSELNLSSLELGDSALYFCASSARGQVNTGELFFGEGSRLTVL.

The chain uses TRBV5-8 and TRBJ1-4, with a weak D call TRBD1 (6 bases). The CDR3 spans 15 residues. V lost 3 bases and J lost 7, with 16 bases in between. The germline V gene has CDR1 SGHTS and CDR2 YDEGEE. CDR3 sequence reads: CASSWGGTKIEKLFF. For the CDR3, the DNA is TGTGCCAGCAGCTGGGGGGGGACAAAGATTGAAAAACTGTTTTTT.

This chain links TRBV30 with TRBJ1-4; D is perhaps TRBD1 (5 bases). This CDR3 is 17 amino acids long. V was shortened by 3 bases and J by 3 bases, with 20 bases between the two germline ends. From germline, CDR1 is GTSNPN and CDR2 SVGIG (reference sequence). For the CDR3, the DNA is TGTGCCTGGAGCCTAGGGGCTTCGCAATGGTCTAATGAAAAACTGTTTTTT. This translates into CAWSLGASQWSNEKLFF.

This rearrangement joins TRBV5-1 to TRBJ2-3; 9 positions agree with TRBD2. CDR1 and CDR2 from the germline V gene are SGHRS and YFSETQ. V was pared by 1 base and J by 6 bases, with 6 bases of the junction left unmatched. The CDR3 has 15 residues. CDR3 loop: CASSLIAGVKDTQYF. In DNA form, the CDR3 reads TGCGCCAGCAGCTTGATAGCGGGAGTCAAGGATACGCAGTATTTT. Combining the CDR3 with reference TRBV5-1 and TRBJ2-3 gives the whole variable domain KAGVTQTPRYLIKTRGQQVTLSCSPISGHRSVSWYQQTPGQGLQFLFEYFSETQRNKGNFPGRFSGRQFSNSRSEMNVSTLELGDSALYLCASSLIAGVKDTQYFGPGTRLTVL.

This clone appeared a single time. This CDR3 is CASSIRQNNSPLHF. CDR3 DNA sequence: TGTGCCAGTAGTATAAGGCAGAATAATTCACCCCTCCACTTT. This chain links TRBV19 with TRBJ1-6; D is unresolved. V was pared by 2 bases and J by 5 bases, with 7 bases between. Germline values: CDR1 LNHDA, CDR2 SQIVND (reference sequence). The CDR3 has 14 residues. Together with reference TRBV19 and TRBJ1-6, the CDR3 gives the full variable domain: DGGITQSPKYLFRKEGQNVTLSCEQNLNHDAMYWYRQDPGQGLRLIYYSQIVNDFQKGDIAEGYSVSREKKESFPLTVTSAQKNPTAFYLCASSIRQNNSPLHFGNGTRLTVT.

This rearrangement joins TRBV28 to TRBJ2-7; unclear D gene. The CDR3 length is 13 residues. Trimming took 3 bases from V and 4 from J, leaving 10 bases between them. Germline V gene lookup returns CDR1 MDHEN and CDR2 SYDVKM. CDR3 sequence: CASSFSGAYEQYF. For the CDR3, the DNA is TGTGCCAGCAGTTTTTCCGGAGCGTACGAGCAGTACTTC.